What follows are 18 T cell receptor beta chains derived from one specimen sequenced in a study of blood T cell repertoires in COVID-19 (dated by TCRdb to about 2020). The method was the immunoSEQ multiplex PCR assay. TCRdb stores this immuneACCESS table with in-frame sequences only. Part of the clones is absent; in the studies checked, under half of the shortfall reflects unresolved V genes, and no reason is known for the rest. For this sample the table gives 250,000 to 300,000 clones, of which more than 75% were detected only once. The ten biggest clones cover 2.3% of the sample. The material sequenced was PBMCs or T cells enriched from blood (not recorded which). These receptors were taken from a woman in her thirties or forties with acute COVID-19.

The V call is TRBV4-3, the J call TRBJ1-1, with 8 nucleotides matching TRBD1. V shed 1 base, J shed 10 bases, and the junction held 8 bases outside the gene matches. Germline V gene lookup returns CDR1 LGHNA and CDR2 YSLEER. The CDR3 has 14 residues. In nucleotides, the CDR3 is TGCGCCAGCAGCCAAGGCGGGGACAGGAATGGAGCTTTCTTT. It translates to CASSQGGDRNGAFF.

The gene calls are TRBV7-9 and TRBJ1-2; 12 nucleotides match TRBD1. CDR3 size: 16 residues. The V segment lost 3 bases and the J segment 4 bases; nucleotides outside the gene matches: 6. CDR1 and CDR2 from the germline V gene are SEHNR and FQNEAQ (reference sequence). CDR3 protein: CASSFTGQGASYGYTF. The CDR3 DNA sequence: TGTGCCAGCAGCTTTACGGGACAGGGGGCGAGCTATGGCTACACCTTC.

This chain joins TRBV7-3 and TRBJ1-4, with 9 nucleotides matching TRBD1. The CDR3 runs 15 residues. V dropped 4 bases and J dropped 4; count of bases not matched to a gene: 4. Germline loops: CDR1 SGHTA, CDR2 FQGTGA. This chain's CDR3 is CASSSTGGDNEKLFF. The CDR3 DNA sequence: TGTGCCAGCAGCTCAACAGGGGGCGATAATGAAAAACTGTTTTTT.

The rearrangement joins TRBV24-1 to TRBJ1-6; a weak D match, TRBD1 (6 bases). CDR3 length: 14 amino acids. Trimming pared 3 bases from V and 6 bases from J, leaving 8 bases between. Germline V lookup: CDR1 KGHDR, CDR2 SFDVKD. This CDR3 is CATSDARGNSPLHF. CDR3 coding DNA: TGTGCCACCAGTGATGCCAGGGGTAATTCACCCCTCCACTTT.

By sample share, this clone is medium-sized. V and J are TRBV18 and TRBJ2-3; 14 bases match TRBD2. The CDR3 loop spans 15 amino acids. Germline V gene lookup returns CDR1 KGHSH and CDR2 LQKENI. J gave up 6 bases and V 3 bases, and 2 bases lay outside the gene matches. The CDR3 is CASSPTSGRADTQYF. The CDR3 DNA follows: TGTGCCAGCTCACCGACTAGCGGGAGGGCTGATACGCAGTATTTT.

This clone appeared a single time. The V call is TRBV6-5, the J call TRBJ1-6; 8 positions agree with TRBD1. V shed 2 bases, J shed 9 bases, and the junction held 3 bases outside the gene matches. Germline CDR1 and CDR2: MNHEY and SVGAGI. The CDR3 loop spans 14 amino acids. The CDR3 protein is CASSYDRGGSPLHF. For the CDR3, the DNA is TGTGCCAGCAGTTACGACAGGGGAGGTTCACCCCTCCACTTT.

The V and J genes are TRBV2 and TRBJ1-1, with no clear D. V was pared by 6 bases and J by 0 bases, with 8 bases between. The CDR3 has 13 amino acids. Germline V gene lookup returns CDR1 SNHLY and CDR2 FYNNEI. The CDR3 spells CASRSDLNTEAFF. The DNA for the CDR3 is TGTGCCAGCAGGTCGGACTTGAACACTGAAGCTTTCTTT.

The chain carries TRBV11-3 and TRBJ1-2; 7 positions match TRBD1. The CDR3 totals 16 residues. The germline V gene encodes CDR1 SGHNT and CDR2 YENEEA. V shed 4 bases and J 4 bases; nucleotides not matched to a gene: 12. This chain's CDR3 is CASSSPEGARAYGYTF. CDR3 coding DNA: TGTGCCAGCAGCTCACCGGAGGGGGCCCGGGCCTATGGCTACACCTTC.

The V gene is TRBV7-9, the J gene TRBJ2-2, with D possibly TRBD2 on 5 matching bases. This CDR3 comprises 10 residues. CDR1 is SEHNR and CDR2 is FQNEAQ in the germline V gene (reference sequence). Trimming took off 11 bases at V and 6 bases at J, with 7 bases between the two ends. In nucleotides, the CDR3 is TGTGCCGCGAGGGCCGGGGAGCTGTTTTTT. Translating it yields CAARAGELFF.

The J gene is TRBJ1-2, the V gene TRBV6-1, with TRBD1 identical over 8 bases. Germline trimming cut 3 bases from V and 6 bases from J; bases unmatched to any gene: 12. Germline CDR1 is MNHNS and CDR2 is SASEGT. The CDR3 is 16 amino acids. CDR3 protein: CASSERGQGGSDGYTF. The CDR3 nucleotides are TGTGCCAGCAGTGAGAGAGGACAGGGAGGTTCGGATGGCTACACCTTC.

The rearrangement links TRBV5-8 to TRBJ2-1; TRBD2 might be the D (6 bases). V was cut by 1 base and J by 7 bases, with 12 bases left in between. The CDR3 covers 14 residues. Germline V CDR1 and CDR2: SGHTS, YDEGEE. The CDR3 bases are TGTGCCAGCAGCTTGTGGAGAGGAGGGAATGAGCAGTTCTTC. Translated, it gives CASSLWRGGNEQFF. Drawing the rest from reference TRBV5-8 and TRBJ2-1, the complete variable domain is EAGVTQSPTHLIKTRGQQATLRCSPISGHTSVYWYQQALGLGLQFLLWYDEGEERNRGNFPPRFSGRQFPNYSSELNVNALELEDSALYLCASSLWRGGNEQFFGPGTRLTVL.

J is TRBJ1-3 and V is TRBV6-9; no reliable D call. V gave up 8 bases and J gave up 2 bases, with 7 bases separating them. This CDR3 is built from 12 residues. The germline V gene encodes CDR1 MNHGY and CDR2 SVAAGI. This CDR3 is CASEKTGNTIYF. DNA of the CDR3: TGTGCCAGCGAGAAAACTGGAAACACCATATATTTT.

V usage is TRBV27 and J usage is TRBJ2-7; TRBD2 aligns across 8 bases. J gave up 4 bases and V 6 bases, and 8 bases lay outside the gene matches. From germline, CDR1 is MNHEY and CDR2 SMNVEV (reference sequence). The CDR3 is made up of 14 amino acids. DNA of the CDR3: TGTGCCAGCAGCTTGACTAGCGATTATTACGAGCAGTACTTC. Translating gives CASSLTSDYYEQYF.

V is TRBV27 and J is TRBJ1-1; tentative D call: TRBD1 (5 bases). This CDR3 is 16 amino acids long. Germline values: CDR1 MNHEY, CDR2 SMNVEV (reference sequence). Trimming took off 5 bases at V and 4 bases at J, with 20 bases between the two ends. This CDR3 is CASSPKLGRGVTEAFF. In DNA, the CDR3 is TGTGCCAGCAGTCCGAAACTAGGGCGGGGGGTCACTGAAGCTTTCTTT.

The chain links TRBV24-1 to TRBJ1-5; D not certain. Trimming stripped 2 bases from V and 0 bases from J, with 10 bases between. Germline V gene data show CDR1 as KGHDR and CDR2 as SFDVKD. The CDR3 has 16 amino acids. CDR3 coding DNA: TGTGCCACCAGTGATTCCGCCCTGAGTAGCAATCAGCCCCAGCATTTT. The encoded protein is CATSDSALSSNQPQHF.

This chain joins TRBV5-4 and TRBJ2-4; perhaps TRBD1 as D (5 bases). CDR3 length: 15 residues. Germline-derived CDR1 and CDR2 are SGHNT and YYREEE (reference sequence). With 1 base removed from V and 7 bases from J, the gap between germline ends came to 15 bases. CDR3 DNA sequence: TGTGCCAGCAGCTTGACAGGCAGATACTCCAACATTCAGTACTTC. This translates into CASSLTGRYSNIQYF. Full variable domain (missing parts from reference TRBV5-4 and TRBJ2-4): ETGVTQSPTHLIKTRGQQVTLRCSSQSGHNTVSWYQQALGQGPQFIFQYYREEENGRGNFPPRFSGLQFPNYSSELNVNALELDDSALYLCASSLTGRYSNIQYFGAGTRLSVL.

This chain uses TRBV30 with TRBJ2-1; TRBD1 is a possible D gene (5 bases). V shed 0 bases and J shed 3 bases, with 15 bases lying between them. The CDR3 sequence is 16 residues long. Germline CDR1 is GTSNPN and CDR2 is SVGIG (reference sequence). The CDR3 nucleotides read TGTGCCTGGAGTGTACTAAAGGGAAGGGGCTACAATGAGCAGTTCTTC. Encoded protein: CAWSVLKGRGYNEQFF.

This clone turned up a few times. The chain uses TRBV18 and TRBJ2-2; 7 bases align to TRBD2. With V trimmed by 3 bases and J by 7 bases, 5 bases remained unmatched. Germline CDR1 is KGHSH and CDR2 is LQKENI. The CDR3 is made up of 14 amino acids. The CDR3 DNA is TGTGCCAGCTCACCGACTAGCAACGGCGGGGAGCTGTTTTTT. This gives the protein CASSPTSNGGELFF.